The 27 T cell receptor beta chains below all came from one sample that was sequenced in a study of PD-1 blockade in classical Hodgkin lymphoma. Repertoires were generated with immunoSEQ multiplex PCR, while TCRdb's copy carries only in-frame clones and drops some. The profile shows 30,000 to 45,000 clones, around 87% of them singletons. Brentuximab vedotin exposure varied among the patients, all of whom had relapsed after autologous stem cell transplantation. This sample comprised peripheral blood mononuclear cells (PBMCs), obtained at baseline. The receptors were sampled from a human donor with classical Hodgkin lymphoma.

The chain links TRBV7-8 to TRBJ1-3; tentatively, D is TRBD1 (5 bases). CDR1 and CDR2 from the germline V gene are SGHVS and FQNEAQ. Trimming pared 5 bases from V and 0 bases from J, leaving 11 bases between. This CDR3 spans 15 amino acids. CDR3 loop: CASSPRTYSGNTIYF. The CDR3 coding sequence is TGTGCCAGCAGCCCAAGGACATACTCTGGAAACACCATATATTTT.

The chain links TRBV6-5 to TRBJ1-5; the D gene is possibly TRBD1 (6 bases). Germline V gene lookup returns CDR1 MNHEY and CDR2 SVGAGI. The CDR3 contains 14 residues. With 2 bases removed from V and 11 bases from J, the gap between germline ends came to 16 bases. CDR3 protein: CASSYTPGGPAQHF. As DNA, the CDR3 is TGTGCCAGCAGTTACACCCCGGGGGGCCCGGCCCAGCATTTT.

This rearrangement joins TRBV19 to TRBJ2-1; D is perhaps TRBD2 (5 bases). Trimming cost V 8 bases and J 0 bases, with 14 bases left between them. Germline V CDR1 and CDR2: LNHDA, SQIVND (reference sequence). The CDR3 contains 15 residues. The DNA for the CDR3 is TGTGCCAGTCAGAGAGGGCCGAGCTCCTACAATGAGCAGTTCTTC. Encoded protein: CASQRGPSSYNEQFF.

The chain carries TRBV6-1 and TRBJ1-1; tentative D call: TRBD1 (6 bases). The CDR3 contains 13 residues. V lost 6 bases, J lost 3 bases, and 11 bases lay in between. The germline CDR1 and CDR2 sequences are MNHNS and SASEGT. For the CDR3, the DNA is TGTGCCAGCAGCAAAGACAGGCACACTGAAGCTTTCTTT. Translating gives CASSKDRHTEAFF.

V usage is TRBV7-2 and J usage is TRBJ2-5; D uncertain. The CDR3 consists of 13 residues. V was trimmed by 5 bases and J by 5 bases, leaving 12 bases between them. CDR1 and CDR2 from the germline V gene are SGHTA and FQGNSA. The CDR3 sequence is CASSRGLQETQYF. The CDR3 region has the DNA TGTGCCAGCAGCCGTGGCCTGCAGGAGACCCAGTACTTC.

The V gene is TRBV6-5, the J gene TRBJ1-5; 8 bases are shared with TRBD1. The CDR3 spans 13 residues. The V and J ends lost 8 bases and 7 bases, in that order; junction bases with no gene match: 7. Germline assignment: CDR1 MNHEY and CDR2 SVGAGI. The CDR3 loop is CASGHRGLQPQHF. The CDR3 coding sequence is TGTGCCAGCGGACACAGGGGGTTACAGCCCCAGCATTTT.

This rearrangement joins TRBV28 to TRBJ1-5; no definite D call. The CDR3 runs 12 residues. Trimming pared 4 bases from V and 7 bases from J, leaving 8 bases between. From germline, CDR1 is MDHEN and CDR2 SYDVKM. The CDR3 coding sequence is TGTGCCAGCAGTTCACTCCTGCAGCCCCAGCATTTT. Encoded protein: CASSSLLQPQHF.

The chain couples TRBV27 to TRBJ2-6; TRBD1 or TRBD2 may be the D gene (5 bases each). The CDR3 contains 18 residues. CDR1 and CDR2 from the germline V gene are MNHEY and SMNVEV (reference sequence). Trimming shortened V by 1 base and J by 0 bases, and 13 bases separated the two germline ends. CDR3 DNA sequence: TGTGCCAGCAGTTTATTTGGGGCAGGGAGCTCTGGGGCCAACGTCCTGACTTTC. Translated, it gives CASSLFGAGSSGANVLTF.

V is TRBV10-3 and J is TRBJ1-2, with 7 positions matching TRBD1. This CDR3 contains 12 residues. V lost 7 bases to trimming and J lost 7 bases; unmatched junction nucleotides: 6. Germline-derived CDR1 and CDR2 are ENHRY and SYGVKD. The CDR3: CAITTDRLGYTF. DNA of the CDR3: TGTGCCATCACCACGGACAGGCTTGGCTACACCTTC.

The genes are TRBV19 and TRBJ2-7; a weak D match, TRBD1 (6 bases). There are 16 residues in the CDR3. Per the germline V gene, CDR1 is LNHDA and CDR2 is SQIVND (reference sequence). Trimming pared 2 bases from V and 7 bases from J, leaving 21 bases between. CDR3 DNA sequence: TGTGCCAGTAGTATATCCTTACACAGGGTATTGGGGGAGCAGTACTTC. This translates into CASSISLHRVLGEQYF. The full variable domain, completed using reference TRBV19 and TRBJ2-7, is DGGITQSPKYLFRKEGQNVTLSCEQNLNHDAMYWYRQDPGQGLRLIYYSQIVNDFQKGDIAEGYSVSREKKESFPLTVTSAQKNPTAFYLCASSISLHRVLGEQYFGPGTRLTVT.

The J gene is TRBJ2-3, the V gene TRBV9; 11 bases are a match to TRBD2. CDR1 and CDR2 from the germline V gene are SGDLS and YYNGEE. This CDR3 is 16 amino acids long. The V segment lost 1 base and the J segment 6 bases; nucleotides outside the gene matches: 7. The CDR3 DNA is TGTGCCAGCAGCGTAAGGGGTAGCGGGAGGGAGGATACGCAGTATTTT. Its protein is CASSVRGSGREDTQYF.

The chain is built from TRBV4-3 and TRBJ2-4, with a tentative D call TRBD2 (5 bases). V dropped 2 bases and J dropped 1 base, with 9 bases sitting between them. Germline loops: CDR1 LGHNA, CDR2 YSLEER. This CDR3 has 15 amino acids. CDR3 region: CASSQRDSAKNIQYF. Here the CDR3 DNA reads TGCGCCAGCAGCCAACGGGATTCGGCCAAAAACATTCAGTACTTC.

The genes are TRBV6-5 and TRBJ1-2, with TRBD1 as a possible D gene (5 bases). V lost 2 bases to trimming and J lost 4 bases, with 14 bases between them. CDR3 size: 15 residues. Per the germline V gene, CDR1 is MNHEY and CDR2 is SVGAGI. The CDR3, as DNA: TGTGCCAGCAGTTACGCCCTGAGGGGAGGCTATGGCTACACCTTC. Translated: CASSYALRGGYGYTF.

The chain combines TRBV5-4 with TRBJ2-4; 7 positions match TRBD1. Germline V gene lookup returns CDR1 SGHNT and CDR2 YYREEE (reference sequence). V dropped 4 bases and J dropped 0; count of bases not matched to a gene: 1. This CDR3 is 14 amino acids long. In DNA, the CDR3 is TGTGCCAGCAGCCGGACAGGAGCCAAAAACATTCAGTACTTC. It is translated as CASSRTGAKNIQYF.

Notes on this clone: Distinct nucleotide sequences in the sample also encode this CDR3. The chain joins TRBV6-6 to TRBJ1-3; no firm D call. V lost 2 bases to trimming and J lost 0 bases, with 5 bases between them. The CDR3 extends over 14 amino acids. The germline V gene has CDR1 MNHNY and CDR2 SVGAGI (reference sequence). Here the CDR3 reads CASSYRGSGNTIYF. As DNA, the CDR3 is TGTGCCAGCAGTTACCGGGGCTCTGGAAACACCATATATTTT.

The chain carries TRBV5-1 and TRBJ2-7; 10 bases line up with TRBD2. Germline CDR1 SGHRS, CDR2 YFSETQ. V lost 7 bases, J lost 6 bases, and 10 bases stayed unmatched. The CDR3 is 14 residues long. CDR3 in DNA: TGCGCCAGCTCGAGCGGGGGGGCCGGTGGCGAGCAGTACTTC. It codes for CASSSGGAGGEQYF.

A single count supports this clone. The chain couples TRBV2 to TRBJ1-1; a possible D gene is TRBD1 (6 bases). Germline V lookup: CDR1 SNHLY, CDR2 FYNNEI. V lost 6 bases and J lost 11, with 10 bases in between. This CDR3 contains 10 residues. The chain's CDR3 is CASSKGGAFF. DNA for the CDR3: TGTGCCAGCAGCAAGGGGGGGGCTTTCTTT.

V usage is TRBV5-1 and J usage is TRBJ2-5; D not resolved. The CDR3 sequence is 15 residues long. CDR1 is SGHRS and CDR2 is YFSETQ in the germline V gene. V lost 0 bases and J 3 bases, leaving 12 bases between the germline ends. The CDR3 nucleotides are TGCGCCAGCAGCTTGGTACCCCAGAAGGAAGAGACCCAGTACTTC. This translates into CASSLVPQKEETQYF.

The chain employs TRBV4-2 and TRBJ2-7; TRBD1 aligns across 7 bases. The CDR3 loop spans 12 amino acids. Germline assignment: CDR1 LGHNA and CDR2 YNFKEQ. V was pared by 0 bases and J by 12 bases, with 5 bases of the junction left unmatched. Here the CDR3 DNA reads TGTGCCAGCAGCCAAGACCACAGGGGAGTGTACTTC. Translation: CASSQDHRGVYF.

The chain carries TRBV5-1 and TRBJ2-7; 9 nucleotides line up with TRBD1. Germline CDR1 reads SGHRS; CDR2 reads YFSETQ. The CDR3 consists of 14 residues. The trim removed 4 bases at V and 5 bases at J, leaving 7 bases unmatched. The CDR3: CASSPGTGLNEQYF. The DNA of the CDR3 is TGCGCCAGCAGCCCCGGGACAGGGTTGAACGAGCAGTACTTC.

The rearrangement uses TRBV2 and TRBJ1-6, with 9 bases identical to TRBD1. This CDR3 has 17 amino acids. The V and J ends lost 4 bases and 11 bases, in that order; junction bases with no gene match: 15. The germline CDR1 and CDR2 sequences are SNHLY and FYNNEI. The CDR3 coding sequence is TGTGCCAGCAGTGGGCTGGCTGGGGGGACAGGGATAACACCCCTCCACTTT. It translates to CASSGLAGGTGITPLHF.

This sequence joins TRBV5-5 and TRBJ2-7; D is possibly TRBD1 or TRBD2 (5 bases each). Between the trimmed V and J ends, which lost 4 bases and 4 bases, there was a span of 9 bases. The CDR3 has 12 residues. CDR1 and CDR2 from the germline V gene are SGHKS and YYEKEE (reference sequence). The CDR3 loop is CASSGGPYEQYF. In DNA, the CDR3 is TGTGCCAGCAGCGGGGGTCCTTACGAGCAGTACTTC.

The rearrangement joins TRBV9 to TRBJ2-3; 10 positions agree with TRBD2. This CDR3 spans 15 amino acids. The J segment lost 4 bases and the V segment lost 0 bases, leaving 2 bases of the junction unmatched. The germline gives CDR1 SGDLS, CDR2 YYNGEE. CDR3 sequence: CASSVDLAGADTQYF. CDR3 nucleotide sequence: TGTGCCAGCAGCGTAGATCTAGCGGGAGCAGATACGCAGTATTTT.

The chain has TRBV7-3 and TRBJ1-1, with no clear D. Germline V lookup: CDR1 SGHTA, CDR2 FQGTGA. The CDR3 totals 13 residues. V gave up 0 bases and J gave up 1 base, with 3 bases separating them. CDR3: CASSLTTNTEAFF. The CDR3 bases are TGTGCCAGCAGCTTAACGACGAACACTGAAGCTTTCTTT.

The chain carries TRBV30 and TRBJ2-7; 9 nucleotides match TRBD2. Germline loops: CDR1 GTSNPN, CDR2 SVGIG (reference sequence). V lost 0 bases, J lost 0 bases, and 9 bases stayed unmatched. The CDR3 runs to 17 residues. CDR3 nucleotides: TGTGCCTGGAGTGTACCTATTAGACTAGCGGACTCCTACGAGCAGTACTTC. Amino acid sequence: CAWSVPIRLADSYEQYF.

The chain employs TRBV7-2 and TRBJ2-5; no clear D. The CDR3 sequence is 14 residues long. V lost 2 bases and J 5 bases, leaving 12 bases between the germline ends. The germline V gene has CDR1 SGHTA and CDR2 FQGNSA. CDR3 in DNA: TGTGCCAGCAGCTTATCGGCAGGAGTGGAGACCCAGTACTTC. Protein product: CASSLSAGVETQYF.

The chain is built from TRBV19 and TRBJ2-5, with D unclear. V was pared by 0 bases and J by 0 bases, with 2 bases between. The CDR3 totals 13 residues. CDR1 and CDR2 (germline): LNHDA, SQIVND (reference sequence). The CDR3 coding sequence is TGTGCCAGTAGTATAGAGGACCAAGAGACCCAGTACTTC. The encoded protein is CASSIEDQETQYF.